Listed below are T cell receptor beta chains from one sample, sequenced in a study of T cell responses to AZD1222 COVID-19 vaccine. Profiling relied on immunoSEQ multiplex PCR, and the TCRdb table lists in-frame clones only, not all of them. This table has fewer than 65,000 clones, 70% to 85% appearing once. Here the sequenced sample was peripheral blood, taken on day 0 of AZD1222 vaccination. The receptors derive from an adult in good health. Both conserved end residues are part of each CDR3. The order of the fields is D gene, J gene, V gene, clone size, CDR3 protein, CDR3 DNA. D genes are given only for firm matches. Clone size appears in some rows only: once, few, many, or a class for an expanded clone.

.,TRBJ1-3,TRBV7-9,.,CASSFGPEIDTIYF,TGTGCCAGCAGCTTCGGTCCGGAGATTGACACCATATATTTT
TRBD1,TRBJ1-2,TRBV7-9,.,CASSLLNPGQGPSGGYTF,TGTGCCAGCAGCTTGCTTAACCCGGGACAGGGGCCCTCCGGGGGATACACCTTC
.,TRBJ1-2,TRBV7-2,.,CASSSRRGAVDYGYTF,TGTGCCAGCAGCTCCAGGCGCGGGGCGGTCGACTATGGCTACACCTTC
.,TRBJ1-5,TRBV7-8,.,CASSLSGVQPQHF,TGTGCCAGCAGCTTATCTGGGGTTCAGCCCCAGCATTTT
TRBD2,TRBJ2-1,TRBV18,.,CASSPLAGGGNEQFF,TGTGCCAGCTCACCACTGGCGGGAGGAGGCAATGAGCAGTTCTTC
TRBD2,TRBJ2-3,TRBV6-5,.,CASSLSGRGTDTQYF,TGTGCCAGCAGTTTATCCGGGAGGGGCACAGATACGCAGTATTTT
.,TRBJ1-4,TRBV6-1,once,CASSERGIGEKLFF,TGTGCCAGCAGTGAGAGGGGGATAGGGGAAAAACTGTTTTTT
.,TRBJ2-3,TRBV7-9,once,CASSLRWARPDTQYF,TGTGCCAGCAGCTTAAGGTGGGCCCGACCAGATACGCAGTATTTT
.,TRBJ2-3,TRBV6-5,.,CAIRDSSSTDTQYF,TGTGCCATCCGAGACAGCTCTAGCACAGATACGCAGTATTTT
.,TRBJ1-2,TRBV18,.,CASSPDNYGYTF,TGTGCCAGCTCACCCGACAACTATGGCTACACCTTC
.,TRBJ2-1,TRBV7-8,.,CASSQDSYNEQFF,TGTGCCAGCAGCCAGGACTCCTACAATGAGCAGTTCTTC
.,TRBJ1-2,TRBV7-9,once,CASSQGARRPHYGYTF,TGTGCCAGCAGCCAAGGGGCCAGGAGACCTCACTATGGCTACACCTTC
.,TRBJ2-3,TRBV2,.,CASSRDSTDTQYF,TGTGCCAGCAGTAGGGACAGCACAGATACGCAGTATTTT
TRBD2,TRBJ2-2,TRBV7-9,.,CASSLSGTGGELFF,TGTGCCAGCAGCCTAAGCGGGACTGGCGGGGAGCTGTTTTTT
TRBD1,TRBJ1-1,TRBV10-3,.,CAISGGGTANTEAFF,TGTGCCATCAGTGGCGGGGGGACAGCGAACACTGAAGCTTTCTTT
.,TRBJ2-1,TRBV14,.,CASSQSLADGEQFF,TGTGCCAGCAGCCAGTCCTTAGCGGATGGGGAGCAGTTCTTC
TRBD2,TRBJ2-3,TRBV5-1,.,CASSLSGIGTDTQYF,TGCGCCAGCAGCCTTAGCGGGATCGGCACAGATACGCAGTATTTT
.,TRBJ2-1,TRBV11-3,.,CASSFRASSYNEQFF,TGTGCCAGCAGCTTCCGGGCGAGTTCCTACAATGAGCAGTTCTTC
TRBD2,TRBJ2-1,TRBV28,.,CASTPGLDIHNEQFF,TGTGCCAGCACCCCGGGACTAGATATCCACAATGAGCAGTTCTTC
.,TRBJ2-3,TRBV2,.,CASSEWGNTDTQYF,TGTGCCAGCAGTGAATGGGGTAACACAGATACGCAGTATTTT
.,TRBJ2-2,TRBV7-9,once,CASSLGNRRESGELFF,TGTGCCAGCAGCTTGGGAAATAGGAGGGAGTCCGGGGAGCTGTTTTTT
TRBD1,TRBJ2-2,TRBV10-3,.,CAISRRGHTETSNTGELFF,TGTGCCATCAGTCGCAGGGGGCACACCGAAACATCGAACACCGGGGAGCTGTTTTTT
.,TRBJ2-7,TRBV5-1,.,CASSLGRPGGEQYF,TGCGCCAGCAGCTTAGGCAGGCCAGGAGGCGAGCAGTACTTC
.,TRBJ2-5,TRBV5-1,.,CASSTYPVAETQYF,TGCGCCAGCAGCACCTACCCGGTGGCGGAGACCCAGTACTTC
.,TRBJ1-5,TRBV28,few,CASSQPQRGQPQHF,TGTGCCAGCAGTCAACCGCAGAGGGGACAGCCCCAGCATTTT
.,TRBJ2-6,TRBV6-5,.,CASSYTGNGANVLTF,TGTGCCAGCAGTTACACAGGTAACGGGGCCAACGTCCTGACTTTC
.,TRBJ2-5,TRBV5-1,.,CASTPDSTKETQYF,TGCGCCAGCACCCCGGACAGCACGAAAGAGACCCAGTACTTC
.,TRBJ2-7,TRBV28,.,CASAELTYEQYF,TGTGCCAGCGCAGAACTCACCTACGAGCAGTACTTC
.,TRBJ1-3,TRBV9,.,CASSVALVGHGVNTIYF,TGTGCCAGCAGCGTAGCCTTAGTCGGGCATGGCGTGAACACCATATATTTT
.,TRBJ1-5,TRBV9,.,CASSRDGEEPQHF,TGTGCCAGCAGCCGAGACGGAGAGGAGCCCCAGCATTTT
.,TRBJ1-5,TRBV6-2/TRBV6-3,once,CASSYGGGRSQPQHF,TGTGCCAGCAGTTACGGGGGTGGGAGAAGTCAGCCCCAGCATTTT
.,TRBJ1-2,TRBV29-1,.,CSVTGERYGYTF,TGCAGCGTAACCGGGGAGCGCTATGGCTACACCTTC
.,TRBJ2-1,TRBV12-5,once,CASGSNSRQPNEQFF,TGTGCTAGTGGTTCAAACTCCCGACAGCCCAATGAGCAGTTCTTC
TRBD1,TRBJ1-2,TRBV3-1/TRBV3-2,.,CASSQAGGNYGYTF,TGTGCCAGCAGCCAAGCAGGGGGGAACTATGGCTACACCTTC
.,TRBJ2-6,TRBV4-1,.,CASSQDQALSGANVLTF,TGCGCCAGCAGCCAAGATCAGGCTTTATCTGGGGCCAACGTCCTGACTTTC
TRBD2,TRBJ2-1,TRBV27,once,CASSPTSGPYNEQFF,TGTGCCAGCAGTCCGACTAGCGGGCCTTACAATGAGCAGTTCTTC
TRBD1,TRBJ1-2,TRBV4-2,few,CASSQDLGTGVSSYGYTF,TGTGCCAGCAGCCAAGATCTTGGGACAGGGGTGTCGAGCTATGGCTACACCTTC
.,TRBJ2-3,TRBV27,.,CASTPWGGSTDTQYF,TGTGCCAGCACCCCATGGGGGGGCTCCACAGATACGCAGTATTTT
.,TRBJ2-3,TRBV7-8,few,CASSLRRLLYTDTQYF,TGTGCCAGCAGCTTAAGGCGGCTACTTTACACAGATACGCAGTATTTT
.,TRBJ1-5,TRBV28,.,CASSGSGHSNQPQHF,TGTGCCAGCAGTGGGTCAGGGCACAGCAATCAGCCCCAGCATTTT
.,TRBJ2-3,TRBV19,once,CASSPSTNTDTQYF,TGTGCCAGTAGTCCTTCGACAAATACAGATACGCAGTATTTT
TRBD2,TRBJ2-1,TRBV28,.,CASRGLAPKNNEQFF,TGTGCCAGCAGGGGACTAGCTCCCAAAAACAATGAGCAGTTCTTC